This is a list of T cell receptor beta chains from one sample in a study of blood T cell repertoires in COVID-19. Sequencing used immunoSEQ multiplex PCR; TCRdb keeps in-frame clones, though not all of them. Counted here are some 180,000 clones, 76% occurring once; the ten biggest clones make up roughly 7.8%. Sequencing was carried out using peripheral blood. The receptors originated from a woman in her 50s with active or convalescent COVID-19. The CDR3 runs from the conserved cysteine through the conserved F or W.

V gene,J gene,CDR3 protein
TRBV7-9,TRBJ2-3,CASSSHPLAGGTDTQYF
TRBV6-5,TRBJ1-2,CASSSAGGNGYTF
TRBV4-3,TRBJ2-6,CASSQVGGRRPGANVLTF
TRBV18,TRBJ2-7,CASSPPLGTYEQYF
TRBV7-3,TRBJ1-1,CASSLLRQEVGMNTEAFF
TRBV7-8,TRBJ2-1,CASSFAYSSYNEQFF
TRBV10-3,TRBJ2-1,CAISESDRGGTNEQFF
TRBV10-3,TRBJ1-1,CAISGQGLTRFTEAFF
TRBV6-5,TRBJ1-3,CASRRSSSPGNTIYF
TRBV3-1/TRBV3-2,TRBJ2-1,CASSRGRRSNEQFF
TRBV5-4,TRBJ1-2,CASSVLEYGYTF
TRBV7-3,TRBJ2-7,CASSFGEGGEQYF
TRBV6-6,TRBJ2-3,CASSGLAGGPTDTQYF
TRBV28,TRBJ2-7,CASSLLGPWEQYF
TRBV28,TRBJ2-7,CASSPNRGWEQYF
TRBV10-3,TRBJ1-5,CAISEGSGTGTDQPQHF
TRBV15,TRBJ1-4,CATSRDITSGKLFF
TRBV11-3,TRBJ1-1,CASSLVLNTEAFF
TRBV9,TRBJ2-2,CASSTSGRALTGELFF
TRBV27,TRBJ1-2,CASKGADYGYTF
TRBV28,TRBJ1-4,CASRGTGPLWGPFGLFF
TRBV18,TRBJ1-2,CASRQGAAGRGYTF
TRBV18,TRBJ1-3,CASSQRTGGSSGNTIYF
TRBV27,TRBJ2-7,CASRLAGGTGGEQYF